The present T cell receptor (beta chain) was sequenced within a study of T-cell memory formation after mild COVID-19. TCRdb fed the 5' RACE reads into MiXCR, producing one record per CDR3 protein. This table has some 130,000 distinct CDR3 sequences, around a sixth appearing once. This clonotype has only a few counts. The V and J ends lost 4 bases and 3 bases, in that order; junction bases with no gene match: 5. Germline values: CDR1 LGHDT, CDR2 YNNKEL (reference sequence). CDR3 length: 14 amino acids. The origin of this receptor is an adult woman who had mild COVID-19 (a few samples of this study predate the infection). Cell type and time point are not known. The sample consisted of PBMCs or a T cell subset sorted from them (not recorded which). The rearrangement links TRBV3-1 to TRBJ1-2; TRBD1 matches at 7 bases. The CDR3 region has the DNA TGTGCCAGCAGCCCGCGGGACAGTTACTATGGCTACACCTTC. It is translated as CASSPRDSYYGYTF.